The clone carrying this TCR beta chain has only one observation. The source of the sample is a study of blood T cell repertoires in COVID-19. Across the study: Acute and convalescent COVID-19 specimens originated in the United States, Italy and Spain. Sources were T cells, B-cell-depleted T cells, or PBMCs; the material itself was cDNA or gDNA.

The CDR3 is made up of 17 amino acids. The germline V gene encodes CDR1 SGHDT and CDR2 YYEEEE. Unmatched junction bases numbered 7, after V lost 2 bases and J lost 2 bases. The authors' processing: Estimates of nucleated cell counts were drawn from the amplification of reference gene primers. Sequenced by immunoSEQ multiplex PCR; TCRdb stores in-frame clones only, minus some. V and J calls and clone size are copied from that table; D and trimming were computed from the DNA. The top ten clones hold around 4% of a sample with about 98,000 clones, 84% of them seen once. The sequence was obtained from a human donor in a cohort sampled during active COVID-19. The specimen was peripheral blood. The chain is built from TRBV5-6 and TRBJ2-6; TRBD1 aligns across 7 bases. The CDR3 is CASSLLTGAAGANVLTF. DNA of the CDR3: TGTGCCAGCAGCTTACTCACAGGGGCGGCTGGGGCCAACGTCCTGACTTTC.